The 27 T cell receptor beta chains given below trace back to one sample, sequenced in a study of T cell repertoires in cytomegalovirus infection. The antigens of these receptors remain unknown. TCRdb re-analysed the reads in MiXCR, keeping a single row per CDR3 protein. The sample contains about 830,000 distinct CDR3 sequences, approximately 30% of which appear only once. The sequencing used cultured CD8+ T cells from PBMCs, collected from culture after CMV antigen stimulation. The source is a human donor in good health (CMV status not recorded). Some clones in this sample may be carry-over from other donors' samples.

V is TRBV5-1 and J is TRBJ1-1; D is possibly TRBD1 (6 bases). Germline V gives CDR1 SGHRS, CDR2 YFSETQ. This CDR3 comprises 14 residues. Trimming left V 2 bases short and J 6 bases short, with 14 bases between. The CDR3 protein is CASSLTQGSPEAFF. In DNA, the CDR3 is TGCGCCAGCAGCTTAACACAGGGATCCCCTGAAGCTTTCTTT.

The J gene is TRBJ2-1, the V gene TRBV19; D ambiguous. The V gene lost 7 bases and the J gene lost 0 bases, with 13 bases spanning the gap. Germline CDR1 is LNHDA and CDR2 is SQIVND (reference sequence). The CDR3 totals 15 residues. CDR3 sequence (DNA): TGTGCCAGTACCCCAGACCCGAGCTCCTACAATGAGCAGTTCTTC. It is translated as CASTPDPSSYNEQFF.

The V gene is TRBV27, the J gene TRBJ2-5, with 12 bases matching TRBD2. The length of the CDR3 is 14 residues. V shed 6 bases, J shed 7 bases, and the junction held 6 bases outside the gene matches. Looked up from germline, CDR1 is MNHEY and CDR2 is SMNVEV (reference sequence). CDR3 DNA: TGTGCCAGCAGCCGGACTAGCGGGGCAGGGACCCAGTACTTC. It encodes CASSRTSGAGTQYF.

The V gene is TRBV6-2 or TRBV6-3, the J gene TRBJ1-2; no firm D call. Germline CDR1 is MNHEY and CDR2 is SVGEGT. Trimming left V 8 bases short and J 1 base short, with 8 bases between. This CDR3 spans 12 amino acids. CDR3 region: CASSYNNYGYTF. For the CDR3, the DNA is TGTGCCAGCTCCTATAATAACTATGGCTACACCTTC.

This clonotype was recorded a few times. The V call is TRBV27, the J call TRBJ2-1, with 7 bases that match TRBD2. Germline values: CDR1 MNHEY, CDR2 SMNVEV (reference sequence). After removal of 4 bases from V and 6 bases from J, the junction contained 18 bases not matched to a gene. The CDR3 covers 18 residues. CDR3 in DNA: TGTGCCAGCAGTTACAAGGGGCCCTTCGGGGGGTCATTCAATGAGCAGTTCTTC. This codes for CASSYKGPFGGSFNEQFF.

This clonotype was seen only a few times. This rearrangement joins TRBV7-9 to TRBJ1-5; TRBD1 matches at 7 bases. CDR3 length equals 14 residues. V dropped 2 bases and J dropped 8; count of bases not matched to a gene: 6. Germline assignment: CDR1 SEHNR and CDR2 FQNEAQ (reference sequence). CDR3: CASSLSQGGEPQHF. The CDR3 DNA reads as TGTGCCAGCAGCTTAAGCCAGGGGGGTGAGCCCCAGCATTTT.

This clonotype was found a few times. This chain links TRBV4-1 with TRBJ2-3; 10 nucleotides line up with TRBD2. V lost 3 bases, J lost 0 bases, and 6 bases stayed unmatched. This CDR3 region has 17 residues. Germline-derived CDR1 and CDR2 are MGHRA and YSYEKL. CDR3 sequence reads: CASSQRSSGSSTDTQYF. The DNA of the CDR3 is TGCGCCAGCAGCCAGAGATCTAGCGGGAGTAGCACAGATACGCAGTATTTT.

CDR3 loop: CASSLALAGENEQFF. DNA of the CDR3: TGTGCCAGCAGTTTAGCTCTAGCGGGGGAAAATGAGCAGTTCTTC. The V and J genes are TRBV12-3 or TRBV12-4 and TRBJ2-1, with 10 bases lining up with TRBD2. CDR3 size: 15 residues. V was clipped by 0 bases and J by 7 bases; unmatched bases: 3.

This clonotype was seen only a few times. The chain has TRBV7-2 and TRBJ1-2; the D gene is possibly TRBD1 (5 bases). The germline gives CDR1 SGHTA, CDR2 FQGNSA. The CDR3 contains 12 residues. V was cut by 8 bases and J by 4 bases, with 11 bases left in between. CDR3 residues: CASLDTSYGYTF. DNA for the CDR3: TGTGCCAGCCTGGACACGTCCTATGGCTACACCTTC.

The chain combines TRBV7-8 with TRBJ2-5, with 12 nucleotides matching TRBD2. Trimming at V came to 0 bases and at J to 2 bases, leaving 7 bases not matched to a gene. Germline V gene sequence: CDR1 SGHVS, CDR2 FQNEAQ. The CDR3 is made up of 18 amino acids. This CDR3 reads CASSLAWLAGGVQETQYF. The DNA of the CDR3 is TGTGCCAGCAGCTTAGCGTGGCTAGCGGGGGGGGTACAAGAGACCCAGTACTTC.

The chain joins TRBV25-1 to TRBJ2-7; D tentatively fits TRBD1 or TRBD2 (7 bases each). The CDR3 has 19 residues. The ends were cut back, 1 base at V and 0 bases at J, with 22 bases in the middle. Germline loops: CDR1 MGHDK, CDR2 SYGVNS. The CDR3 DNA reads TGTGCCAGCAGTGAATGGGAGGGAGACAGGGCCTTAAGCTCCTACGAGCAGTACTTC. As protein: CASSEWEGDRALSSYEQYF.

This clonotype has more than one count but fewer than ten. The chain uses TRBV6-1 and TRBJ2-7; 8 bases fit TRBD1. CDR3 length: 15 residues. Germline-derived CDR1 and CDR2 are MNHNS and SASEGT. Trimming removed 6 bases from V and 1 base from J; junction bases left unmatched: 8. CDR3 DNA: TGTGCCAGCAGGGTGGGCAGGGGGCTGTCCTACGAGCAGTACGTC. As protein: CASRVGRGLSYEQYV.

The genes are TRBV9 and TRBJ2-1, with 8 bases identical to TRBD1. CDR1 and CDR2 (germline): SGDLS, YYNGEE. CDR3 length equals 15 residues. The V segment lost 0 bases and the J segment 7 bases; nucleotides outside the gene matches: 6. The CDR3 sequence is CASSVAWTGRNEQFF. The CDR3 DNA is TGTGCCAGCAGCGTAGCTTGGACAGGGAGGAATGAGCAGTTCTTC.

The CDR3, as DNA: TGTGCCAGCAGTTTATTGGTTCCGGACAGGGTCAACTATGGCTACACCTTC. Translated, it gives CASSLLVPDRVNYGYTF. The genes are TRBV28 and TRBJ1-2, with 8 bases aligning to TRBD1. This CDR3 has 17 amino acids. V trimming: 1 base; J trimming: 2 bases; junction bases outside the gene matches: 9. The V gene's germline CDR1 is MDHEN and CDR2 SYDVKM.

This clonotype has just a few counts. The genes are TRBV7-8 and TRBJ1-2; D gene ambiguous. The V end was cut by 7 bases, the J end by 0 bases, with 18 bases between. The CDR3 covers 16 residues. In germline, CDR1 is SGHVS, CDR2 FQNEAQ. The DNA for the CDR3 is TGTGCCAGCACCATTCACCAGGACTTCGCTAACTATGGCTACACCTTC. Translating it yields CASTIHQDFANYGYTF.

The chain combines TRBV6-8 with TRBJ2-1; a possible D gene is TRBD2 (6 bases). The V and J ends lost 5 bases and 2 bases respectively, with 16 bases between them. This CDR3 has 16 amino acids. The V gene's germline CDR1 is MNHGY and CDR2 SAAAGT. CDR3 residues: CASSGTGRGTYNEQFF. CDR3 bases: TGTGCCAGCAGTGGAACCGGGCGGGGCACCTACAATGAGCAGTTCTTC.

The gene calls are TRBV5-1 and TRBJ1-1; D not certain. Trimming pared 7 bases from V and 5 bases from J, leaving 12 bases between. The germline V gene encodes CDR1 SGHRS and CDR2 YFSETQ. The CDR3 is 12 amino acids. CDR3 DNA: TGCGCCAGCTGGACGGCCGGGACTGAAGCTTTCTTT. Translation gives CASWTAGTEAFF.

This rearrangement joins TRBV27 to TRBJ1-2; 10 positions agree with TRBD1. Germline V lookup: CDR1 MNHEY, CDR2 SMNVEV (reference sequence). CDR3 size: 14 residues. Trimming removed 6 bases from V and 3 bases from J; junction bases left unmatched: 4. CDR3 loop: CASRMDRGDYGYTF. CDR3 sequence (DNA): TGTGCCAGCAGGATGGACAGGGGGGACTATGGCTACACCTTC.

Many counts were recorded for this clonotype. The genes are TRBV7-9 and TRBJ2-7, with 9 bases aligning to TRBD1. Germline CDR1 and CDR2: SEHNR and FQNEAQ (reference sequence). The CDR3 consists of 13 residues. CDR3 sequence (DNA): TGTGCGGGAGGACAGGGGAGCTCCTACGAGCAGTACGTC. Its translation is CAGGQGSSYEQYV.

The rearrangement links TRBV5-1 to TRBJ1-5; D not resolved. The V and J ends lost 0 bases and 7 bases respectively, with 14 bases between them. The germline gives CDR1 SGHRS, CDR2 YFSETQ. This CDR3 has 15 residues. CDR3: CASSLAGLKGQPQHF. The CDR3 DNA reads TGCGCCAGCAGCTTGGCCGGCCTAAAGGGCCAGCCCCAGCATTTT.

As to this clonotype: The conserved final phenylalanine or tryptophan is absent from the CDR3, which likely points to a read error. Because the CDR3's place on the DNA is in doubt, the DNA is left out and the CDR3 is given as listed by TCRdb. The rearrangement joins TRBV6-8 to TRBJ2-5; the table's D gene call, TRBD1, was not cross checked with the DNA. The CDR3 has 12 amino acids, counting both end residues. Germline V CDR1 and CDR2: MNHGY, SAAAGT. CDR3 sequence reads: CASSPPTLGASL.

This clonotype was counted a single time. The rearrangement uses TRBV19 and TRBJ2-7, with unresolved D. The CDR3 consists of 13 residues. In germline, CDR1 is LNHDA, CDR2 SQIVND (reference sequence). V dropped 5 bases and J dropped 2 bases, with 10 bases sitting between them. CDR3 nucleotide sequence: TGTGCCAGTAGTCCGGCAATGACCTACGAGCAGTACTTC. Translation: CASSPAMTYEQYF.

This clonotype was seen at least ten times. This chain joins TRBV12-3 or TRBV12-4 and TRBJ2-5, with TRBD2 identical over 8 bases. The CDR3 is 16 residues long. The ends lost 5 bases at V and 2 bases at J; junction bases unmatched: 10. Here the CDR3 DNA reads TGTGCCAGCAGTCCGAGAGTGAGCGGGGGTCAAGAGACCCAGTACTTC. Its protein is CASSPRVSGGQETQYF.

In this sample, this clonotype turned up a few times. This rearrangement joins TRBV20-1 to TRBJ2-7; D might be TRBD1 (6 bases). The CDR3 totals 13 residues. V lost 5 bases to trimming and J lost 3 bases, with 14 bases between them. The germline V gene encodes CDR1 DFQATT and CDR2 SNEGSKA (reference sequence). This CDR3 is CSAVSGTHYEQYV. CDR3 coding DNA: TGCAGTGCTGTCTCCGGGACACACTACGAGCAGTACGTC.

The genes are TRBV29-1 and TRBJ1-2, with D possibly TRBD1 on 5 matching bases. Germline assignment: CDR1 SQVTM and CDR2 ANQGSEA. The CDR3 runs 12 residues. The V and J ends lost 6 bases and 1 base respectively, with 9 bases between them. In DNA, the CDR3 is TGCAGCGTGATGGGGGGTAACTATGGCTACACCTTC. Translated, it gives CSVMGGNYGYTF. Supplemented by reference TRBV29-1 and TRBJ1-2, the full variable domain reads SAVISQKPSRDICQRGTSLTIQCQVDSQVTMMFWYRQQPGQSLTLIATANQGSEATYESGFVIDKFPISRPNLTFSTLTVSNMSPEDSSIYLCSVMGGNYGYTFGSGTRLTVV.

CDR3 sequence: CASSSSPGSETQYF. For the CDR3, the DNA is TGTGCCAGCAGCTCGTCCCCGGGGAGTGAGACCCAGTACTTC. The chain has TRBV6-6 and TRBJ2-5; D is perhaps TRBD2 (5 bases). Germline CDR1 and CDR2: MNHNY and SVGAGI (reference sequence). V shed 6 bases and J shed 5 bases, with 16 bases lying between them. This CDR3 has 14 residues.

J is TRBJ2-2 and V is TRBV7-6; no clear D. Trimming pared 6 bases from V and 8 bases from J, leaving 10 bases between. This CDR3 spans 12 amino acids. CDR1 SGHVS and CDR2 FNYEAQ come from the germline V gene. CDR3 sequence (DNA): TGTGCCAGCAGAGGGTCAAGGGGGGAGCTGTTTTTT. Protein sequence: CASRGSRGELFF.